Sequencing of this T cell receptor beta chain was carried out in a study of T cells after yellow fever vaccination. Study-wide background: Fractions of limited cellularity were prepared by means of SMART-Seq v4 Ultra Low Input. Regarding the study as a whole: Most primary-vaccination clones reappeared after the booster (approximately 97% CD4, roughly 90% CD8). Contamination of FACS-sorted repertoires by abundant clonotypes from the bulk population could occur.

This clonotype has ten or more counts. What it binds is not known. The CDR3 covers 14 residues. The germline V gene encodes CDR1 SGHRS and CDR2 YFSETQ. Trimming shortened V by 0 bases and J by 3 bases, and 10 bases separated the two germline ends. One entry per CDR3 protein results from TCRdb running MiXCR on the 5' RACE reads. The sample includes a few hundred thousand distinct CDR3 sequences, around 6.8% seen only once; the top ten take about 18%. The TCR originated in a man aged 18 to 30 who received the YFV17D yellow fever vaccine. The specimen comprised PBMCs, sampled more than 40 days after the first yellow fever vaccination. J is TRBJ2-7 and V is TRBV5-1, with D perhaps TRBD1 (5 bases). Here the CDR3 reads CASSLEPGRYEQYF. The DNA for the CDR3 is TGCGCCAGCAGCTTGGAACCAGGGCGCTACGAGCAGTACTTC.